This T cell receptor beta chain was sequenced during a study of PD-L1 blockade in urothelial cancer. Study as a whole: Males with bladder-origin urothelial cancer constituted most of the 29 patients. Typically, measured as a median, blood samples had 130,000 to 150,000 T cells.

Stated time point: pretreatment peripheral blood. Individual patients had between 1 and 8 samples, taken pretreatment and on-treatment. Measured with immunoSEQ multiplex PCR; TCRdb has only the in-frame clones, and not every one. The top ten clones hold roughly 1.9% of a sample with about 87,000 clones, roughly 84% of them seen once. The trim removed 6 bases at V and 7 bases at J, leaving 6 bases unmatched. Germline V gives CDR1 SGHVS, CDR2 FNYEAQ. CDR3 length: 14 residues. The sequenced sample was PBMCs, obtained around atezolizumab (anti-PD-L1) treatment. The rearrangement links TRBV7-6 to TRBJ2-7; 13 bases match TRBD2. The TCR originated in a man aged 55 to 70 with urothelial cancer. The CDR3 sequence is CASSLPGLAGEQYF. The CDR3 DNA sequence: TGTGCCAGCAGTCTACCGGGACTAGCGGGGGAGCAGTACTTC.